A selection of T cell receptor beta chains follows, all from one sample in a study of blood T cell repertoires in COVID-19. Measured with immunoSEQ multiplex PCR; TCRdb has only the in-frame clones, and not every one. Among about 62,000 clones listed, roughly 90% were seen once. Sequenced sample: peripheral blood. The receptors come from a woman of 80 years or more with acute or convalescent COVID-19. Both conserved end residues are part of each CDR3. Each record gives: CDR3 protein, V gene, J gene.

CASSQVTGLGEKLFF	TRBV4-1	TRBJ1-4
CASSEGVNSPLHF	TRBV9	TRBJ1-6
CASSLGSAAHEQYF	TRBV7-2	TRBJ2-7
CASSPLAGGPGTGELFF	TRBV2	TRBJ2-2
CASSPTGDYGYTF	TRBV12-3/TRBV12-4	TRBJ1-2
CATSRATGQGIYEQYF	TRBV15	TRBJ2-7
CSASQGSGELFF	TRBV29-1	TRBJ2-2
CAIGPGRETQYF	TRBV10-3	TRBJ2-5
CASLPARGWTEAFF	TRBV11-2	TRBJ1-1
CASSDRTSGPRRDLYEQYF	TRBV6-1	TRBJ2-7
CASSAREGGSSYNSPLHF	TRBV9	TRBJ1-6
CASSQEGQGGNYGYTF	TRBV4-3	TRBJ1-2